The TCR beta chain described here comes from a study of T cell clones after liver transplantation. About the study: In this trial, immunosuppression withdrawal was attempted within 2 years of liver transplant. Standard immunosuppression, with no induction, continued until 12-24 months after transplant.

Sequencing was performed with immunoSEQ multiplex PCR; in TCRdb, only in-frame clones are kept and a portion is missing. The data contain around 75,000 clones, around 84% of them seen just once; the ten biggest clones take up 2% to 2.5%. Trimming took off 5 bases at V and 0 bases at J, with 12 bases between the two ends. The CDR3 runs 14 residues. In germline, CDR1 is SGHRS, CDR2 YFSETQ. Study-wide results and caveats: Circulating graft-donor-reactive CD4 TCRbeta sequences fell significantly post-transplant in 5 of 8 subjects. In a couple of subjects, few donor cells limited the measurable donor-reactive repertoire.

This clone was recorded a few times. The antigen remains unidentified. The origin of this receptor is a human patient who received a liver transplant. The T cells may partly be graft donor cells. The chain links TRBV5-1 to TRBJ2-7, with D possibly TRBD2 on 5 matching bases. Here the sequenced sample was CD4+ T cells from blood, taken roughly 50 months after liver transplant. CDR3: CASRRGESSYEQYF. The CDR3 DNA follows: TGCGCCAGCAGACGGGGAGAGAGCTCCTACGAGCAGTACTTC.